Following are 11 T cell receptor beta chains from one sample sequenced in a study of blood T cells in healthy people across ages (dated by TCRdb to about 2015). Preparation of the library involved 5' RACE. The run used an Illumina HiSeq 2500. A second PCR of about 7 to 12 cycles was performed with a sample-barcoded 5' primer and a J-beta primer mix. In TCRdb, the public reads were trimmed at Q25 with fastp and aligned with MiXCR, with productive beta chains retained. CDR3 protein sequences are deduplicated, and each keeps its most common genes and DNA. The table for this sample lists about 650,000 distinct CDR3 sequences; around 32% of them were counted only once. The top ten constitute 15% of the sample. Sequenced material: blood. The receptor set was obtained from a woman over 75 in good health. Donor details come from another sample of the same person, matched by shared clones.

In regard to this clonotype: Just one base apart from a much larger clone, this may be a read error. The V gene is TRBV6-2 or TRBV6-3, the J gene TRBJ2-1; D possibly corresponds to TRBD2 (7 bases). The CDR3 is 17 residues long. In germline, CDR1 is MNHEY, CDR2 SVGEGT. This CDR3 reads CTSSRGATGGSLDEQFF. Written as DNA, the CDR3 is TGTACCAGCAGTAGGGGGGCCACGGGGGGATCACTGGATGAGCAGTTCTTC.

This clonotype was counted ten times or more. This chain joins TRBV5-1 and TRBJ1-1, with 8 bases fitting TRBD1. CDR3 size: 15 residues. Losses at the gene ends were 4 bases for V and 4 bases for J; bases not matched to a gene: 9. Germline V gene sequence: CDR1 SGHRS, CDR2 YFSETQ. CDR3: CASSHDRGSLTEAFF. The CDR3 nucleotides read TGCGCCAGCAGCCATGACAGGGGATCGCTCACTGAAGCTTTCTTT.

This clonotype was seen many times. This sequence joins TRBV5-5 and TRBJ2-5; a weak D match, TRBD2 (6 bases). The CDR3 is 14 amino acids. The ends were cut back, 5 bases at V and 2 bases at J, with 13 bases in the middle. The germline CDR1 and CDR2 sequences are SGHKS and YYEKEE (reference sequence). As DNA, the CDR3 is TGTGCCAGCAGAGGAATAGGAGGGCAAGAGACCCAGTACTTC. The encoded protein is CASRGIGGQETQYF.

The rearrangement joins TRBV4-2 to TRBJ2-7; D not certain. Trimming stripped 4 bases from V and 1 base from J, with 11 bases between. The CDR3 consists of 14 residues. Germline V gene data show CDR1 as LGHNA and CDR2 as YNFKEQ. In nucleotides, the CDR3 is TGTGCCAGCAGCCCGTTGGGCGTTTCCTACGAGCAGTACTTC. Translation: CASSPLGVSYEQYF.

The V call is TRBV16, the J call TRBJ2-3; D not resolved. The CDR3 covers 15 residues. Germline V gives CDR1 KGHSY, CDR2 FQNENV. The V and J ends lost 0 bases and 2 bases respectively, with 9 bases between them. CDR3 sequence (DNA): TGTGCCAGCAGCCAATCGTATTTGTCCACAGATACGCAGTATTTT. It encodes CASSQSYLSTDTQYF. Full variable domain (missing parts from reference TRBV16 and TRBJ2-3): GEEVAQTPKHLVRGEGQKAKLYCAPIKGHSYVFWYQQVLKNEFKFLISFQNENVFDETGMPKERFSAKCLPNSPCSLEIQATKLEDSAVYFCASSQSYLSTDTQYFGPGTRLTVL.

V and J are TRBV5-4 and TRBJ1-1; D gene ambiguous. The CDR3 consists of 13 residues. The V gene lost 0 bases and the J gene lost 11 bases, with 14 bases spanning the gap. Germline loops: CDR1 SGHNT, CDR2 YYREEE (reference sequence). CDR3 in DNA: TGTGCCAGCAGCTTGGAGGGCTGGTCTTTCGCTTTCTTT. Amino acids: CASSLEGWSFAFF.

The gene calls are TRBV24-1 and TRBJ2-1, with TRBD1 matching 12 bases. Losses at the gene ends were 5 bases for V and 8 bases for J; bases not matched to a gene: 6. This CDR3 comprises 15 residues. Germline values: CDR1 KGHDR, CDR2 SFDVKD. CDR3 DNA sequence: TGTGCCACCAGTGCCCGGGACAGGGGGCAGGATGAGCAGTTCTTC. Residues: CATSARDRGQDEQFF.

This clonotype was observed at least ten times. CDR3 amino acids: CASSHRDRGLIETQYF. For the CDR3, the DNA is TGTGCCAGCAGCCACCGGGACAGGGGGCTAATTGAGACCCAGTACTTC. The chain joins TRBV3-1 to TRBJ2-5; TRBD1 matches 12 bases. Losses at the gene ends were 3 bases for V and 5 bases for J; bases not matched to a gene: 7. The germline V gene has CDR1 LGHDT and CDR2 YNNKEL (reference sequence). This CDR3 comprises 16 residues.

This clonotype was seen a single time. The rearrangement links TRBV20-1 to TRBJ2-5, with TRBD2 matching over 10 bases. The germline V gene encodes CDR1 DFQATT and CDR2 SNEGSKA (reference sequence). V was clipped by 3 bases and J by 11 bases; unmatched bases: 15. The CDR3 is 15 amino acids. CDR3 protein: CSARQREGTRDEQYF. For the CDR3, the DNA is TGCAGTGCTAGGCAGCGGGAGGGCACTCGGGATGAGCAGTACTTC.

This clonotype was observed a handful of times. This chain's CDR3 is CSARGAGPHQPQHF. The DNA for the CDR3 is TGCAGTGCTAGAGGGGCAGGTCCCCACCAGCCCCAGCATTTT. The rearrangement links TRBV20-1 to TRBJ1-5; D ambiguous. Trimming took 1 base from V and 7 from J, leaving 14 bases between them. This CDR3 region has 14 residues. Germline lookup yields CDR1 DFQATT and CDR2 SNEGSKA (reference sequence).

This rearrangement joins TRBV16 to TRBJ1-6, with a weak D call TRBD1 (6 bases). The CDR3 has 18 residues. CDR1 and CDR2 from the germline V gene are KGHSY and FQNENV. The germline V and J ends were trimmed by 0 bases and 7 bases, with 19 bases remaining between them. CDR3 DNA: TGTGCCAGCAGCCAATCAATTCCAGGGGTAAGGACCAATTCACCCCTCCACTTT. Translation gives CASSQSIPGVRTNSPLHF. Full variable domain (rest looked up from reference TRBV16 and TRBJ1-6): GEEVAQTPKHLVRGEGQKAKLYCAPIKGHSYVFWYQQVLKNEFKFLISFQNENVFDETGMPKERFSAKCLPNSPCSLEIQATKLEDSAVYFCASSQSIPGVRTNSPLHFGNGTRLTVT.